The clone carrying this TCR beta chain is large. Its antigen is as yet unknown. With 4 bases removed from V and 4 bases from J, the gap between germline ends came to 10 bases. The CDR3 contains 13 residues. Study conclusions and caveats: Tumor-infiltrating Treg TCR alpha and beta sequences overlapped most with tumor naive CD4+ T cells, then blood naive. Roughly an eighth of tumor Treg sequences matched naive CD4+ cells. Tumor memory CD4+ T cell TCR gene usage clustered with blood and lymph node memory CD4+ cells and lymph node naive CD4+ cells.

Amplification of TRBV12-4/TRBJ1-2 clonotypes used adaptor-ligated barcode primers. TCRdb passed the multiplex PCR reads through MiXCR, listing each CDR3 protein once. The table includes some 550 distinct CDR3 sequences, 0.3% to 0.5% detected once. The sorted Tregs were CD4+CD25+CD127-/low cells. The sequencing sample was made of tumor-infiltrating Tregs sorted from the breast tumor. The J gene is TRBJ1-2, the V gene TRBV12-3 or TRBV12-4; tentative D call: TRBD1 (6 bases). The source is a female donor with breast cancer. The CDR3 region is CASSSHRVYGYTF. For the CDR3, the DNA is TGTGCCAGCAGTTCACACAGGGTCTATGGCTACACCTTC.